This TCR beta chain was sequenced for a study of cytomegalovirus exposure and HLA in healthy donors. Points from the study as a whole: Per a prior analysis, the majority of TCR beta V segments were productive roughly 87% or roughly 30% of the time. Later analysis associated a missense DCLRE1C variant with TCR beta V- and J-gene trimming. Presence/absence analyses rested on an assumption that sequencing depth was roughly uniform across donors.

A note on this clone: Its antigen is undetermined.

The PCR used 60 Vbeta and 13 Jbeta primers. Using immunoSEQ multiplex PCR, the repertoire was profiled, and TCRdb retains in-frame clones only, with some absent. The sample lists 85,000 to 120,000 clones, around 57% seen once, with over 4% in the top ten. Germline V gene sequence: CDR1 SNHLY, CDR2 FYNNEI. The CDR3 is 16 residues long. J gave up 8 bases and V 2 bases, and 10 bases lay outside the gene matches. The rearrangement uses TRBV2 and TRBJ2-1; TRBD1 matches at 9 bases. This TCR derives from a human donor in good health. The sequenced sample was PBMCs. For the CDR3, the DNA is TGTGCCAGCAGTGAATGGGGGACAGGGAGAGGGTATGAGCAGTTCTTC. The encoded protein is CASSEWGTGRGYEQFF.